The table lists the clone carrying this T cell receptor (beta chain) with many counts. Its antigen is as yet unknown. RNA transcripts were the source from which TCR beta CDR3 regions were amplified. HTBI primers served in a first-round RT-PCR, which a second-round multiplex PCR followed. A single record per CDR3 protein comes from TCRdb applying MiXCR to the multiplex PCR reads. The sample has hundreds of thousands of distinct CDR3 sequences, about 20% seen once; the top ten hold approximately 6.9%. Eligible hyperthyroidism cases comprised new diagnoses of under 2 months' duration in individuals aged 18 to 65. This entry comes from a study of Graves' ophthalmopathy and Graves' hyperthyroidism. Study as a whole: Peripheral blood was gathered at the point of initial diagnosis, before any treatment started. Overall study results and limits: With about 88% sensitivity and 81.08% specificity, a 13-signature model separated ophthalmopathy from stable hyperthyroidism.

V was cut by 5 bases and J by 3 bases, with 13 bases left in between. The CDR3 extends over 14 amino acids. The chain carries TRBV12-3 or TRBV12-4 and TRBJ1-1, with D unclear. Material: peripheral blood. This sequence was found in a woman younger than 30 with stable Graves' hyperthyroidism. Some clones in this sample may be carry-over from other donors' samples. The CDR3 coding sequence is TGTGCCAGCAGTAAAAGGTTTGCGGACACTGAAGCTTTCTTT. This gives the protein CASSKRFADTEAFF.